A single sample is the source of the 18 T cell receptor beta chains below, sequenced in a study of cytomegalovirus exposure and HLA in healthy donors. A multiplex PCR was run with 60 Vbeta primers and 13 Jbeta primers. Measured with immunoSEQ multiplex PCR; TCRdb has only the in-frame clones, and not every one. The table shows about 190,000 clones, with around 81% occurring only once. The sequencing input was PBMCs. The origin of the receptors is a woman between 50 and 59 years old in good health and CMV-seropositive.

This chain connects TRBV11-1 to TRBJ2-3; D is ambiguous. The V end was cut by 4 bases, the J end by 2 bases, with 7 bases between. This CDR3 contains 13 residues. The germline V gene has CDR1 SGHAT and CDR2 FQDESV (reference sequence). The CDR3 region has the DNA TGTGCCAGCAGCTCAGGAACCACAGATACGCAGTATTTT. This sequence encodes CASSSGTTDTQYF.

The rearrangement uses TRBV23-1 and TRBJ1-2, with 8 bases matching TRBD1. TRBV23-1 is treated as an ORF (open reading frame) with a function not yet certain. The CDR3 extends over 14 amino acids. Trimming took 1 base from V and 8 from J; bases not matched to a gene: 6. CDR3 nucleotide sequence: TGCGCCAGCAGTCAATTTACAGGGGGACAGGGCTACACCTTC. Its translation is CASSQFTGGQGYTF.

V is TRBV7-2 and J is TRBJ1-5, with TRBD1 matching 7 bases. V gave up 5 bases and J gave up 5 bases; unmatched junction bases: 6. CDR3 length equals 14 residues. Germline assignment: CDR1 SGHTA and CDR2 FQGNSA. The CDR3, as DNA: TGTGCCAGCAGCACGACAGGGTTGGATCAGCCCCAGCATTTT. The encoded protein is CASSTTGLDQPQHF.

The rearrangement uses TRBV5-4 and TRBJ2-5; perhaps TRBD2 as D (5 bases). The V gene lost 5 bases and the J gene lost 3 bases, with 14 bases spanning the gap. Germline V lookup: CDR1 SGHNT, CDR2 YYREEE (reference sequence). The length of the CDR3 is 14 residues. The DNA of the CDR3 is TGTGCCAGCAGAGCGGAGGCCGCGGAAGAGACCCAGTACTTC. Amino acid sequence: CASRAEAAEETQYF.

The chain has TRBV5-1 and TRBJ2-5; 7 nucleotides match TRBD2. Germline V lookup: CDR1 SGHRS, CDR2 YFSETQ. Trimming at V came to 1 base and at J to 3 bases, leaving 6 bases not matched to a gene. The CDR3 covers 15 residues. CDR3 sequence (DNA): TGCGCCAGCAGCTTGAGCGGGACTACCAAAGAGACCCAGTACTTC. This translates into CASSLSGTTKETQYF.

In its sample, this clone was seen once. CDR3 amino acids: CASSPGTGSYEQYF. In DNA form, the CDR3 reads TGTGCCAGCTCACCAGGGACAGGGAGCTACGAGCAGTACTTC. The chain has TRBV18 and TRBJ2-7, with 9 bases that match TRBD1. Germline loops: CDR1 KGHSH, CDR2 LQKENI. This CDR3 contains 14 residues. With 2 bases clipped from V and 3 bases from J, the junction kept 2 bases outside the gene matches.

The chain recombines TRBV11-3 with TRBJ2-3; no clear D gene. Trimming left V 2 bases short and J 6 bases short, with 12 bases between. This CDR3 is built from 14 residues. Germline V gene sequence: CDR1 SGHNT, CDR2 YENEEA. CDR3 bases: TGTGCCAGCAGCTTAATCTCCAGTTTGGATACGCAGTATTTT. This sequence encodes CASSLISSLDTQYF.

Only a few counts were recorded for this clone. V usage is TRBV27 and J usage is TRBJ1-4; a possible D gene is TRBD1 (5 bases). CDR3 length: 14 residues. Trimming took 3 bases from V and 6 from J, leaving 11 bases between them. CDR1 is MNHEY, CDR2 SMNVEV, per germline (reference sequence). DNA for the CDR3: TGTGCCAGCAGTTTCTCCAGGGTGGATGAAAAACTGTTTTTT. Its protein is CASSFSRVDEKLFF.

The chain links TRBV4-1 to TRBJ2-4, with D possibly matching TRBD1 (6 bases). Deletions cut 1 base from V and 0 bases from J, with 13 bases between. This CDR3 spans 17 amino acids. Per germline, CDR1 MGHRA and CDR2 YSYEKL. DNA for the CDR3: TGCGCCAGCAGCCAAGGCCAGGGGCCCTTAGCCAAAAACATTCAGTACTTC. Translating gives CASSQGQGPLAKNIQYF.

CDR3 loop: CASSPTTGAGGVEDGYTF. The CDR3, as DNA: TGTGCCAGCAGCCCGACCACAGGGGCGGGGGGGGTGGAGGATGGCTACACCTTC. This sequence joins TRBV5-4 and TRBJ1-2; TRBD1 aligns across 7 bases. V gave up 4 bases and J gave up 6 bases; unmatched junction bases: 21. CDR1 and CDR2 from the germline V gene are SGHNT and YYREEE (reference sequence). The CDR3 is 18 residues long. The entire variable domain, with the rest obtained from reference TRBV5-4 and TRBJ1-2, is as follows: ETGVTQSPTHLIKTRGQQVTLRCSSQSGHNTVSWYQQALGQGPQFIFQYYREEENGRGNFPPRFSGLQFPNYSSELNVNALELDDSALYLCASSPTTGAGGVEDGYTFGSGTRLTVV.

The DNA of the CDR3 is TGCGCCAGCACACCCGGGACAGGGGGGGCTCTCGGTCTAGGGGAGCAGTTCTTC. Translated, it gives CASTPGTGGALGLGEQFF. The rearrangement joins TRBV23-1 to TRBJ2-1; 11 bases are shared with TRBD1. TRBV23-1 is an ORF, with its function uncertain. V trimming: 7 bases; J trimming: 10 bases; junction bases outside the gene matches: 21. This CDR3 comprises 18 residues.

V and J are TRBV12-2 and TRBJ1-1. TRBV12-2 is a recognized pseudogene. The CDR3 has 13 amino acids. The CDR3 nucleotides read TGTGCAAGTCGCTTAGTGTGCTCCCTCGGAGCTTTCTTT. Amino acids: CASRLVCSLGAFF.

The chain has TRBV7-3 and TRBJ2-3; tentative D call: TRBD2 (6 bases). The CDR3 runs to 18 residues. V gave up 2 bases and J gave up 1 base, with 19 bases separating them. Germline CDR1 is SGHTA and CDR2 is FQGTGA. This CDR3 is CASSLSVSGGVGTDTQYF. CDR3 nucleotides: TGTGCCAGCAGCTTATCGGTTTCGGGCGGGGTCGGCACAGATACGCAGTATTTT.

This clone was counted once. The CDR3 DNA reads TGTGCCAGCAGTCCAGGGAACACCGGGGAGCTGTTTTTT. The encoded protein is CASSPGNTGELFF. The chain carries TRBV7-9 and TRBJ2-2; D is unresolved. CDR1 and CDR2 from the germline V gene are SEHNR and FQNEAQ (reference sequence). The germline V and J ends were trimmed by 6 bases and 1 base, with 6 bases remaining between them. There are 13 residues in the CDR3. Based on the CDR3 plus reference TRBV7-9 and TRBJ2-2, the full variable domain is DTGVSQNPRHKITKRGQNVTFRCDPISEHNRLYWYRQTLGQGPEFLTYFQNEAQLEKSRLLSDRFSAERPKGSFSTLEIQRTEQGDSAMYLCASSPGNTGELFFGEGSRLTVL.

This clone was picked up a small number of times. The V and J genes are TRBV7-2 and TRBJ2-5, with 8 bases aligning to TRBD2. Trimming took 5 bases from V and 5 from J; bases not matched to a gene: 7. The CDR3 loop spans 14 amino acids. The V gene's germline CDR1 is SGHTA and CDR2 FQGNSA. CDR3 coding DNA: TGTGCCAGCAGCCAAGGTGGCGGGAGGGAGACCCAGTACTTC. Translation: CASSQGGGRETQYF.

This sequence joins TRBV5-6 and TRBJ2-7, with a possible D match to TRBD1 (6 bases). Germline V gene sequence: CDR1 SGHDT, CDR2 YYEEEE. The CDR3 totals 19 residues. Trimming pared 2 bases from V and 3 bases from J, leaving 27 bases between. The DNA of the CDR3 is TGTGCCAGCAGCTTTGGTGTCTTTGGGAAAAACCGGGACAACTACGAGCAGTACTTC. Translated: CASSFGVFGKNRDNYEQYF.

The chain couples TRBV5-1 to TRBJ2-3; possibly TRBD2 for D (6 bases). CDR1 and CDR2 from the germline V gene are SGHRS and YFSETQ. This CDR3 is built from 18 residues. V lost 0 bases and J 5 bases, leaving 22 bases between the germline ends. The CDR3 DNA follows: TGCGCCAGCAGCTTGGCCGGGGGACGAACCCTGGATGGAGATACGCAGTATTTT. Amino acid sequence: CASSLAGGRTLDGDTQYF.

The chain is built from TRBV5-1 and TRBJ2-5, with a weak D call TRBD2 (6 bases). The V end lost 2 bases, the J end lost 4 bases, and 12 bases lay between the germline ends. This CDR3 is built from 14 residues. The germline V gene encodes CDR1 SGHRS and CDR2 YFSETQ. The CDR3 protein is CASSLGNSGETQYF. CDR3 DNA sequence: TGCGCCAGCAGCTTAGGGAATAGCGGAGAGACCCAGTACTTC. The full variable domain, in which reference TRBV5-1 and TRBJ2-5 provide the parts outside the CDR3, is KAGVTQTPRYLIKTRGQQVTLSCSPISGHRSVSWYQQTPGQGLQFLFEYFSETQRNKGNFPGRFSGRQFSNSRSEMNVSTLELGDSALYLCASSLGNSGETQYFGPGTRLLVL.